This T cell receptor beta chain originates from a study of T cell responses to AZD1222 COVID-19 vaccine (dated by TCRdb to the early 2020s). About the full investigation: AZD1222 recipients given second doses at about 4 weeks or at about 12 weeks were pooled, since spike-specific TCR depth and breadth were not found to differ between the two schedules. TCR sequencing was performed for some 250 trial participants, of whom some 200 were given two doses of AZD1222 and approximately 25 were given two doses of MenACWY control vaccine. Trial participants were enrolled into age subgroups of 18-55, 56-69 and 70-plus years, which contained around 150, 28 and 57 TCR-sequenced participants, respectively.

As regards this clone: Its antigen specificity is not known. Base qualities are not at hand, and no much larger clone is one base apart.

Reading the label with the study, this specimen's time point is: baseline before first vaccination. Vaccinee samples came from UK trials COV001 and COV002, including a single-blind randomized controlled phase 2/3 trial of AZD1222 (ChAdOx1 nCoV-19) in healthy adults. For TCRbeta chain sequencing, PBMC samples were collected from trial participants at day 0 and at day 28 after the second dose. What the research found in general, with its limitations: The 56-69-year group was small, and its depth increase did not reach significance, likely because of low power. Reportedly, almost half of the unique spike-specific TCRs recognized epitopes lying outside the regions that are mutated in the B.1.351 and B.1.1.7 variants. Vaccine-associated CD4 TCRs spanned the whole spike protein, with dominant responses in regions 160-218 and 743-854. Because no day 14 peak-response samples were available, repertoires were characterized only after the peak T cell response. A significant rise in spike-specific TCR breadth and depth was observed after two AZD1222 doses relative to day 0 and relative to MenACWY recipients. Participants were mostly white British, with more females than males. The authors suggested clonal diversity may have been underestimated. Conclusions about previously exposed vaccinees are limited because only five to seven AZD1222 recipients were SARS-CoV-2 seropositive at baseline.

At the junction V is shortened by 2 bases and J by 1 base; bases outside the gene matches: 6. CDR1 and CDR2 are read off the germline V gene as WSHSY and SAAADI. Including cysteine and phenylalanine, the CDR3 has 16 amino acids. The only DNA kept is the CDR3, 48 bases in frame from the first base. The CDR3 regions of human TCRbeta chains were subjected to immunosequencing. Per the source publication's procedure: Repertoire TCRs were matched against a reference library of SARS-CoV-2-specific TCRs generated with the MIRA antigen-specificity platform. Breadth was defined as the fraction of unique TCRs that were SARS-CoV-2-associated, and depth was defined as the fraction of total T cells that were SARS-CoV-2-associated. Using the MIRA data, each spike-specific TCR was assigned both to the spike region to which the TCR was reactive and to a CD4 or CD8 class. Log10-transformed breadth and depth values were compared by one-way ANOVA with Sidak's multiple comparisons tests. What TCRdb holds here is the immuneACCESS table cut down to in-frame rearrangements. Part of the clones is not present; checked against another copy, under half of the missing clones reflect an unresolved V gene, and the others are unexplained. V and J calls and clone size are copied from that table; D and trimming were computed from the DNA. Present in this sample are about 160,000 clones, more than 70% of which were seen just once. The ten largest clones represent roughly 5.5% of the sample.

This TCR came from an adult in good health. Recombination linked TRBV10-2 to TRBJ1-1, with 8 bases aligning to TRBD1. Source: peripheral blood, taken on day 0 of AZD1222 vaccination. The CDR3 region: CASSERGQGANTEAFF. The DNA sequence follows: TGCGCCAGCAGTGAGCGTGGACAGGGCGCGAACACTGAAGCTTTCTTT.